The clone carrying this T cell receptor (beta chain) was seen ten or more times. Its antigen is currently unknown. The data derive from a study of T cells in Graves' hyperthyroidism and ophthalmopathy. The CDR3 has 17 amino acids. V lost 4 bases, J lost 5 bases, and 11 bases stayed unmatched. Germline CDR1 is SGHTA and CDR2 is FQGTGA. Criteria for exclusion of patients were uncontrolled infection, other autoimmune disease, pregnancy or lactation. Every diagnosis used clinical symptoms, serum thyroxine and TRAb, thyroid ultrasound and orbital computed tomography. Researchers took RNA transcripts and amplified the TCR beta CDR3 regions from them. The TCR CDR3 first-round RT-PCR relied on the HTBI primer set. TCRdb reprocessed the multiplex PCR reads via MiXCR and lists one record per CDR3 protein. The sample records 500,000 to 750,000 distinct CDR3 sequences, approximately 15% being singletons. Whole-study findings and limits: Ophthalmopathy and stable hyperthyroidism were told apart by a 13 V-J model. Most thyroid clonotypes expanded above 0.001 were also detected in blood.

This clonotype was sampled from a young woman with Graves' ophthalmopathy. This sequence joins TRBV7-3 and TRBJ2-5; 12 bases agree with TRBD2. Sequencing was carried out using blood. CDR3 sequence (DNA): TGTGCCAGCAGCTCCTCCGGACTAGCGGGGACGTTGGAGACCCAGTACTTC. Protein sequence: CASSSSGLAGTLETQYF.